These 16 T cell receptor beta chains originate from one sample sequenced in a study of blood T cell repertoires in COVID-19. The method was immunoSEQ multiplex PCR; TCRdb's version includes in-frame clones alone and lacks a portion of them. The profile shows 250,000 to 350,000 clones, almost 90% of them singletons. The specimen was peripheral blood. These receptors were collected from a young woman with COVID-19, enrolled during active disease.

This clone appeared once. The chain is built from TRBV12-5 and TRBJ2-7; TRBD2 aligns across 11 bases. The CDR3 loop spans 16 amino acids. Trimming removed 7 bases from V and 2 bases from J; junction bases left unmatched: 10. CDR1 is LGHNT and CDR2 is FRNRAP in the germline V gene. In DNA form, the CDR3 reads TGTGCTAGTGCCCCGAGGGGACTAGCGGTACCCTACGAGCAGTACTTC. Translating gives CASAPRGLAVPYEQYF.

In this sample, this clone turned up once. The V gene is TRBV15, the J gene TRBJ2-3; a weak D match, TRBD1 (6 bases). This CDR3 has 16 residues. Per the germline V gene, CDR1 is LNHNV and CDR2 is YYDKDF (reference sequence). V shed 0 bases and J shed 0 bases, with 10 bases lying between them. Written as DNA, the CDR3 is TGTGCCACCAGCAGAGATCCGGACAGCAGCACAGATACGCAGTATTTT. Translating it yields CATSRDPDSSTDTQYF.

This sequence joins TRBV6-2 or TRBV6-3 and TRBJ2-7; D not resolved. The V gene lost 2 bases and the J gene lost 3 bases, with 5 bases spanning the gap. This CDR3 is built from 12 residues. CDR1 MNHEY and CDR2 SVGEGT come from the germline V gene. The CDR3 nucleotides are TGTGCCAGCAGTTACCCTTACTACGAGCAGTACTTC. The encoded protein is CASSYPYYEQYF.

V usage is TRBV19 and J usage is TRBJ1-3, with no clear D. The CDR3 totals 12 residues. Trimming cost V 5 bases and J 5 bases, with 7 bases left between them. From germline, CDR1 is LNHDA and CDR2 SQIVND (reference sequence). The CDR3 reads CASSYFRNTIYF. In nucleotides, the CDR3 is TGTGCCAGTAGTTACTTCCGAAACACCATATATTTT.

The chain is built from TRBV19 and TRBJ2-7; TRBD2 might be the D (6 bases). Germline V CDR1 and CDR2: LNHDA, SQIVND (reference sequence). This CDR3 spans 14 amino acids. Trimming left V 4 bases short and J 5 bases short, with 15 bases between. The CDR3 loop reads CASSTQGLFHEQYF. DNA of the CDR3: TGTGCCAGTAGTACCCAAGGACTATTCCACGAGCAGTACTTC.

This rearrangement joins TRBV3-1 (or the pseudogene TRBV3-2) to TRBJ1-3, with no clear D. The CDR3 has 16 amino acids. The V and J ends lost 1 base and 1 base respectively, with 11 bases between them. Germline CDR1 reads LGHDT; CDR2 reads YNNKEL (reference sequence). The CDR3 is CASSQGTFLSGNTIYF. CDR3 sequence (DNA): TGTGCCAGCAGCCAAGGGACTTTTCTTTCTGGAAACACCATATATTTT.

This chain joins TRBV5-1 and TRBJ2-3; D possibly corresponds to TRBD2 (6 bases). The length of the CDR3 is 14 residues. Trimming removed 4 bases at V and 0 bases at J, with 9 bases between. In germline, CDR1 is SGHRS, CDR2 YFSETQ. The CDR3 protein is CASSTGLSTDTQYF. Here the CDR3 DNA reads TGCGCCAGCAGCACGGGACTGAGCACAGATACGCAGTATTTT. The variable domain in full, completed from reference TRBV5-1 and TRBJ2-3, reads KAGVTQTPRYLIKTRGQQVTLSCSPISGHRSVSWYQQTPGQGLQFLFEYFSETQRNKGNFPGRFSGRQFSNSRSEMNVSTLELGDSALYLCASSTGLSTDTQYFGPGTRLTVL.

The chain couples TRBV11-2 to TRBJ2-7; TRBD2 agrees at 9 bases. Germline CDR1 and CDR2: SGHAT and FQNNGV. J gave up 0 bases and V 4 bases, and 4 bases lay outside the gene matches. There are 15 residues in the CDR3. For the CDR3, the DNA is TGTGCCAGCAGCTCCCAAGCGGGAGGCTCCTACGAGCAGTACTTC. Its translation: CASSSQAGGSYEQYF.

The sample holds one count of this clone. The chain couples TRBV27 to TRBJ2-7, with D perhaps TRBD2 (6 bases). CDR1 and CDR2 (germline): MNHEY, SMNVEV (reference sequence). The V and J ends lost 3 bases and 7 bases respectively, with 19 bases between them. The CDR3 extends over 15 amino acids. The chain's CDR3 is CASSLGGRRWEEQYF. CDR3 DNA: TGTGCCAGCAGTTTGGGAGGACGGCGTTGGGAGGAGCAGTACTTC.

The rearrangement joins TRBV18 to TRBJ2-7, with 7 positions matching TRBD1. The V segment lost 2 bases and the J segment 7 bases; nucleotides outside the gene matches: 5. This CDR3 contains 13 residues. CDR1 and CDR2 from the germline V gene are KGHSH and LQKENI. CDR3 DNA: TGTGCCAGCTCACCAGGACAGGAAAGGGAGCAGTACTTC. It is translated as CASSPGQEREQYF.

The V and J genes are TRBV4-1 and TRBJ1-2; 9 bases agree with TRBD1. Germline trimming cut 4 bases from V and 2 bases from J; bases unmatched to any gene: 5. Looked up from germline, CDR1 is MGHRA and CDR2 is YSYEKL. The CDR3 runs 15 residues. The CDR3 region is CASSRNDRGNYGYTF. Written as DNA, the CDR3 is TGCGCCAGCAGCCGTAACGACAGGGGGAACTATGGCTACACCTTC.

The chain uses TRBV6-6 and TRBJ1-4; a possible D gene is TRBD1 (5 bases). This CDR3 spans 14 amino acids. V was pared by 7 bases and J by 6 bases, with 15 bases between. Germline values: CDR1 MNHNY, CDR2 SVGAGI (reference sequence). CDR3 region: CASTHGQGHEKLFF. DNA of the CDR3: TGTGCCAGCACCCACGGGCAGGGCCATGAAAAACTGTTTTTT.

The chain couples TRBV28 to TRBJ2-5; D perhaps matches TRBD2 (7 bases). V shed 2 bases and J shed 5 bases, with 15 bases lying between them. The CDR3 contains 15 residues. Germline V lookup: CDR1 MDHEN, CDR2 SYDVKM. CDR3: CASSLRGGGSETQYF. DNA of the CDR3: TGTGCCAGCAGTTTAAGGGGGGGAGGTTCGGAGACCCAGTACTTC.

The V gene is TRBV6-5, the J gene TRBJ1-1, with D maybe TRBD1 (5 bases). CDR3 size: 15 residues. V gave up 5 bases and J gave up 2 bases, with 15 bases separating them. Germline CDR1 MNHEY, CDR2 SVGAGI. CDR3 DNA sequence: TGTGCCAGCAGTCTGGGGGGTGGAGGAAACACTGAAGCTTTCTTT. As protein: CASSLGGGGNTEAFF.

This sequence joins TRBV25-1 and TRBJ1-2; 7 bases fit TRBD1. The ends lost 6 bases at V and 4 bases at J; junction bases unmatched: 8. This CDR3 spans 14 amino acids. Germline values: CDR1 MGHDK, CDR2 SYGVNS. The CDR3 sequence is CASSRETGSYGYTF. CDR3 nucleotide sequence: TGTGCCAGCAGCCGAGAGACAGGGAGCTATGGCTACACCTTC.

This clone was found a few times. CDR3 amino acids: CASQGPGQGAGRGKKLFF. The CDR3 coding sequence is TGTGCCAGCCAAGGACCGGGACAGGGGGCTGGAAGGGGGAAAAAACTGTTTTTT. J is TRBJ1-4 and V is TRBV28, with 12 bases lining up with TRBD1. Trimming at V came to 8 bases and at J to 9 bases, leaving 19 bases not matched to a gene. Germline V gives CDR1 MDHEN, CDR2 SYDVKM. This CDR3 spans 18 amino acids.